This T cell receptor (beta chain) was sequenced for a study of beta chain features in type 1 diabetes. Study overall: Examination of sorted cells across all samples involved around 99 million cells.

Purity exceeding 95% was reached by all sorted populations. This clone occurred a few times. Its target is unknown. Expressed TCRB transcripts were sequenced because the isolated RNA had all been reverse transcribed beforehand. Profiled with immunoSEQ multiplex PCR; TCRdb holds only in-frame clones, not every one. The table includes about 370,000 clones, around 10% detected once. Germline CDR1 reads WNHNN; CDR2 reads SYGVQD (reference sequence). The CDR3 is made up of 16 amino acids. V lost 5 bases to trimming and J lost 5 bases; unmatched junction nucleotides: 13. Study observations and caveats: Among patients with Type 1 diabetes, TCRB CDR3s were moderately but significantly shorter in every one of the four CD4+ subsets. PCR, the amplification step, might favor shorter templates, equally in patients and controls.

This sequence was found in a man younger than 40 with type 1 diabetes. Sequenced material: central memory CD4+ T cells from blood. The genes are TRBV10-1 and TRBJ2-3, with 7 bases aligning to TRBD2. This CDR3 reads CASSWGCGRCVDTQYF. In nucleotides, the CDR3 is TGCGCCAGCAGTTGGGGGTGCGGGAGATGTGTAGATACGCAGTATTTT.